The 27 T cell receptor beta chains below were found in one sample sequenced in a study of beta chain features in type 1 diabetes (dated by TCRdb to the late 2010s). Study-wide findings and limitations: A moderate but significant shortening of TCRB CDR3 length was observed in type 1 diabetes patients in all four CD4+ subsets.

The library relied on the immunoSEQ multiplex PCR assay. The High Capacity cDNA Reverse Transcription Kit was used to reverse transcribe all of the isolated RNA, meaning that expressed TCRB transcripts were what got sequenced. TCRdb re-hosts the immuneACCESS table, in-frame sequences only. Its copies lack some clones; in the studies checked, an unresolved V gene accounts for under half of them, and the cause for the rest is not known. This sample comprises about 340,000 clones, approximately 9.9% of them detected only once. The biggest ten clones account for around 1% of the sample. No antigens are known for them. Material for sequencing was central memory CD4+ T cells from blood. All receptors come from a man younger than 40 with type 1 diabetes.

This clone was recorded many times. The V and J genes are TRBV19 and TRBJ2-7; the match to TRBD2 covers 7 bases. With 2 bases clipped from V and 0 bases from J, the junction kept 4 bases outside the gene matches. Per germline, CDR1 LNHDA and CDR2 SQIVND (reference sequence). This CDR3 has 15 residues. CDR3 nucleotide sequence: TGTGCCAGTAGTATAACGCTAGCGGACTCCTACGAGCAGTACTTC. Its translation: CASSITLADSYEQYF.

This sequence joins TRBV4-3 and TRBJ2-7; 8 bases are a match to TRBD1. The CDR3 is 14 residues long. The trim removed 1 base at V and 5 bases at J, leaving 4 bases unmatched. In germline, CDR1 is LGHNA, CDR2 YSLEER. CDR3 in amino acids: CASSQAGQGDEQYF. Here the CDR3 DNA reads TGCGCCAGCAGCCAAGCCGGACAGGGAGACGAGCAGTACTTC.

This clone was detected only a few times. This rearrangement joins TRBV5-1 to TRBJ1-1, with D uncertain. The V and J ends lost 2 bases and 3 bases respectively, with 5 bases between them. The CDR3 covers 12 residues. CDR1 is SGHRS and CDR2 is YFSETQ in the germline V gene. The CDR3 here is CASSFGDTEAFF. The DNA of the CDR3 is TGCGCCAGCAGCTTTGGTGACACTGAAGCTTTCTTT.

This clone was counted only a few times. This rearrangement joins TRBV30 to TRBJ1-1; D perhaps matches TRBD1 (5 bases). This CDR3 spans 12 amino acids. Germline values: CDR1 GTSNPN, CDR2 SVGIG (reference sequence). Trimming removed 0 bases from V and 7 bases from J, with 9 bases in between. This CDR3 is CAWSVPGGEAFF. CDR3 nucleotides: TGTGCCTGGAGTGTACCCGGGGGTGAAGCTTTCTTT.

This clone was seen at least ten times. The chain links TRBV30 to TRBJ2-1; no firm D call. The CDR3 spans 12 residues. Trimming stripped 4 bases from V and 3 bases from J, with 7 bases between. Germline V lookup: CDR1 GTSNPN, CDR2 SVGIG (reference sequence). The DNA for the CDR3 is TGTGCCTGGACGAATTACTACAATGAGCAGTTCTTC. Translating it yields CAWTNYYNEQFF.

This clone has just a few counts. The chain links TRBV30 to TRBJ2-3; D gene unclear. Between the trimmed V and J ends, which lost 5 bases and 6 bases, there was a span of 12 bases. Germline lookup yields CDR1 GTSNPN and CDR2 SVGIG (reference sequence). The CDR3 length is 12 residues. CDR3 in DNA: TGTGCCTGGTCGCGTCTCGGGGATACGCAGTATTTT. This sequence encodes CAWSRLGDTQYF.

The chain has TRBV28 and TRBJ2-7; D call uncertain. Trimming cost V 3 bases and J 6 bases, with 9 bases left between them. Germline V gene sequence: CDR1 MDHEN, CDR2 SYDVKM. The CDR3 consists of 12 residues. Here the CDR3 DNA reads TGTGCCAGCAGTTTTTTGATGGGCGAGCAGTACTTC. This translates into CASSFLMGEQYF.

The V gene is TRBV30, the J gene TRBJ2-7; no clear D. Between the trimmed V and J ends, which lost 5 bases and 3 bases, there was a span of 11 bases. CDR1 and CDR2 (germline): GTSNPN, SVGIG (reference sequence). This CDR3 has 12 amino acids. CDR3 residues: CAWSNGNYEQYF. DNA of the CDR3: TGTGCCTGGTCGAACGGAAACTACGAGCAGTACTTC.

This clone was picked up a small number of times. The J gene is TRBJ2-3, the V gene TRBV7-9, with D unresolved. V was cut by 6 bases and J by 4 bases, with 8 bases left in between. CDR1 and CDR2 (germline): SEHNR, FQNEAQ (reference sequence). The CDR3 has 12 amino acids. CDR3 bases: TGTGCCAGCAGTGTTAGTTCAGATACGCAGTATTTT. Residues: CASSVSSDTQYF. Full variable domain (rest looked up from reference TRBV7-9 and TRBJ2-3): DTGVSQNPRHKITKRGQNVTFRCDPISEHNRLYWYRQTLGQGPEFLTYFQNEAQLEKSRLLSDRFSAERPKGSFSTLEIQRTEQGDSAMYLCASSVSSDTQYFGPGTRLTVL.

The rearrangement links TRBV4-3 to TRBJ1-3; no definite D call. The germline V and J ends were trimmed by 0 bases and 0 bases, with 3 bases remaining between them. This CDR3 is 14 amino acids long. CDR1 is LGHNA and CDR2 is YSLEER in the germline V gene. CDR3 in amino acids: CASSQESSGNTIYF. The CDR3 DNA is TGCGCCAGCAGCCAAGAGAGCTCTGGAAACACCATATATTTT.

The rearrangement joins TRBV30 to TRBJ1-6, with a weak D call TRBD1 (6 bases). V lost 3 bases to trimming and J lost 7 bases, with 13 bases between them. CDR1 and CDR2 (germline): GTSNPN, SVGIG (reference sequence). CDR3 length: 14 residues. This CDR3 reads CAWRTGSGNSPLHF. CDR3 bases: TGTGCCTGGAGGACAGGTTCAGGGAATTCACCCCTCCACTTT.

The chain combines TRBV4-3 with TRBJ1-1; tentatively, D is TRBD1 (6 bases). The germline V gene encodes CDR1 LGHNA and CDR2 YSLEER. The germline V and J ends were trimmed by 4 bases and 6 bases, with 15 bases remaining between them. The CDR3 runs to 14 residues. The CDR3 here is CASSLQGERAEAFF. The CDR3 DNA sequence: TGCGCCAGCAGCCTACAGGGTGAGAGGGCTGAAGCTTTCTTT.

A note on this clone: One end of the junction is discordant with germline, which a read error may explain. The gene calls are TRBV7-7 and TRBJ2-1, with unresolved D. The CDR3 is 14 residues long. CDR1 and CDR2 (germline): SSHAT, FNYEAQ (reference sequence). The CDR3 DNA is TGTGCTAGCAGCATGGGTACTGGGGACAATGAGCAGTTCTTC. Amino acids: CASSMGTGDNEQFF. Drawing the rest from reference TRBV7-7 and TRBJ2-1, the complete variable domain is GAGVSQSPRYKVTKRGQDVTLRCDPISSHATLYWYQQALGQGPEFLTYFNYEAQPDKSGLPSDRFSAERPEGSISTLTIQRTEQRDSAMYRCASSMGTGDNEQFFGPGTRLTVL.

The chain couples TRBV15 to TRBJ1-1, with D hard to call. The CDR3 is made up of 15 amino acids. The V end was cut by 0 bases, the J end by 1 base, with 9 bases between. Germline loops: CDR1 LNHNV, CDR2 YYDKDF (reference sequence). CDR3 sequence: CATSRDTWGNTEAFF. CDR3 nucleotides: TGTGCCACCAGCAGAGATACATGGGGGAACACTGAAGCTTTCTTT.

This chain uses TRBV5-4 with TRBJ2-1; D remains ambiguous. CDR3 length: 15 amino acids. Trimming stripped 0 bases from V and 0 bases from J, with 7 bases between. Germline V CDR1 and CDR2: SGHNT, YYREEE (reference sequence). Written as DNA, the CDR3 is TGTGCCAGCAGCTTGGGCGCCCTCTCCTACAATGAGCAGTTCTTC. Encoded protein: CASSLGALSYNEQFF.

The chain links TRBV7-2 to TRBJ1-6; 7 bases are shared with TRBD1. The V gene end was trimmed by 6 bases and the J gene end by 3 bases; junction bases not matched to a gene: 11. From germline, CDR1 is SGHTA and CDR2 FQGNSA. The length of the CDR3 is 17 residues. CDR3 residues: CASSYDRERNYNSPLHF. CDR3 bases: TGTGCCAGCAGTTACGACAGGGAACGAAACTATAATTCACCCCTCCACTTT.

This clone was counted between two and nine times. The genes are TRBV7-2 and TRBJ2-3, with D perhaps matching TRBD1 or TRBD2 (6 bases each). Germline CDR1 and CDR2: SGHTA and FQGNSA. Trimming removed 1 base from V and 3 bases from J, with 14 bases in between. CDR3 length equals 16 residues. CDR3 coding DNA: TGTGCCAGCAGCTTAGGGGGGGCCAGAACGACAGATACGCAGTATTTT. Protein sequence: CASSLGGARTTDTQYF.

This clone was recorded a few times. The V call is TRBV28, the J call TRBJ2-7, with TRBD1 matching 9 bases. In germline, CDR1 is MDHEN, CDR2 SYDVKM. CDR3 size: 15 residues. The J segment lost 5 bases and the V segment lost 6 bases, leaving 11 bases of the junction unmatched. The CDR3 nucleotides read TGTGCCAGCAGCCTCTCTGGACAGGGGTCCCACGAGCAGTACTTC. Protein sequence: CASSLSGQGSHEQYF.

This clone was found a few times. The J gene is TRBJ1-1, the V gene TRBV6-6, with TRBD1 identical over 7 bases. This CDR3 spans 15 amino acids. With V trimmed by 8 bases and J by 4 bases, 13 bases remained unmatched. Germline loops: CDR1 MNHNY, CDR2 SVGAGI (reference sequence). In DNA form, the CDR3 reads TGTGCCAGCGGCGACCCAGGGGGGATCGGCACTGAAGCTTTCTTT. This sequence encodes CASGDPGGIGTEAFF.

The table lists this clone with a few counts. The chain couples TRBV25-1 to TRBJ2-3; the match to TRBD1 covers 7 bases. The germline V gene has CDR1 MGHDK and CDR2 SYGVNS. The trim removed 7 bases at V and 2 bases at J, leaving 6 bases unmatched. The CDR3 extends over 14 amino acids. The CDR3 DNA reads as TGTGCCAGCACTACGACAGGGCCCACAGATACGCAGTATTTT. It is translated as CASTTTGPTDTQYF.

This chain joins TRBV5-1 and TRBJ1-6, with 7 bases fitting TRBD1. Trimming took 4 bases from V and 9 from J; bases not matched to a gene: 10. The CDR3 runs 15 residues. CDR1 and CDR2 (germline): SGHRS, YFSETQ. CDR3 coding DNA: TGCGCCAGCAGCGCTCCAGGGGGAGGAGGTTCACCCCTCCACTTT. The encoded protein is CASSAPGGGGSPLHF.

This clone has just a few counts. The chain links TRBV5-1 to TRBJ2-3; 7 nucleotides align to TRBD2. The CDR3 has 16 amino acids. After removal of 3 bases from V and 2 bases from J, the junction contained 9 bases not matched to a gene. Per germline, CDR1 SGHRS and CDR2 YFSETQ. As DNA, the CDR3 is TGCGCCAGCAGCTCTGCCGGGACTACCGTCACAGATACGCAGTATTTT. Its protein product is CASSSAGTTVTDTQYF.

This clone was counted ten times or more. The chain has TRBV14 and TRBJ1-4; TRBD1 might be the D (5 bases). The CDR3 sequence is 13 residues long. The germline V gene has CDR1 SGHDN and CDR2 FVKESK. Between the trimmed V and J ends, which lost 4 bases and 11 bases, there was a span of 14 bases. In DNA form, the CDR3 reads TGTGCCAGCAGCCCCATCGAAGGGGATAAACTGTTTTTT. Amino acids: CASSPIEGDKLFF.

This clone was detected a few times. The CDR3: CASSKPTGSNEKLFF. Written as DNA, the CDR3 is TGTGCCAGCAGCAAACCGACAGGGTCGAATGAAAAACTGTTTTTT. J is TRBJ1-4 and V is TRBV7-2, with 7 bases identical to TRBD1. V trimming: 5 bases; J trimming: 5 bases; junction bases outside the gene matches: 8. The CDR3 extends over 15 amino acids. Germline CDR1 is SGHTA and CDR2 is FQGNSA.

V usage is TRBV4-3 and J usage is TRBJ2-5, with D unresolved. The CDR3 runs 12 residues. Germline lookup yields CDR1 LGHNA and CDR2 YSLEER. V gave up 0 bases and J gave up 8 bases, with 7 bases separating them. As DNA, the CDR3 is TGCGCCAGCAGCCAAGATCGGGCTACCCAGTACTTC. It yields the protein CASSQDRATQYF.

This chain joins TRBV25-1 and TRBJ2-7, with D possibly matching TRBD2 (5 bases). The CDR3 totals 15 residues. CDR1 and CDR2 (germline): MGHDK, SYGVNS. Trimming removed 5 bases from V and 5 bases from J, with 19 bases in between. CDR3 nucleotide sequence: TGTGCCAGCAGTTCCGGACTGTTCCCCACGGACGAGCAGTACTTC. This codes for CASSSGLFPTDEQYF.

In its sample, this clone was seen a few times. The chain recombines TRBV12-1 with TRBJ1-1. TRBV12-1 is a known pseudogene. The CDR3 loop spans 15 amino acids. The CDR3 DNA is TGTGCCAGCAGCTTTATGGGACCGGTGAACACTGAAGCTTTCTTT. Its translation: CASSFMGPVNTEAFF.